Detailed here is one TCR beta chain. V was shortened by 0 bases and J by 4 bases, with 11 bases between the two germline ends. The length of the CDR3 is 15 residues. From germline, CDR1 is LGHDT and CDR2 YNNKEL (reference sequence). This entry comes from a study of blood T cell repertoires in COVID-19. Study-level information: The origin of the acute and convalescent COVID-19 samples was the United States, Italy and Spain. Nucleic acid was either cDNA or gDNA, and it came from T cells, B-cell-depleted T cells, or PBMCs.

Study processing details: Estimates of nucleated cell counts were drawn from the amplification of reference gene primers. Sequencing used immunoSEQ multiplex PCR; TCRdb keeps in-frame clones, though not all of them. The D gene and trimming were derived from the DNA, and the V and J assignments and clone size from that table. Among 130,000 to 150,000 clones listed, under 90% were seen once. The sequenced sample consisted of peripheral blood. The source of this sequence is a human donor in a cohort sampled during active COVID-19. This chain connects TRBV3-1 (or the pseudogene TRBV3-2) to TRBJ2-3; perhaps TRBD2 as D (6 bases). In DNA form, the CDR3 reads TGTGCCAGCAGCCAAGATGAACTAGCATCAGATACGCAGTATTTT. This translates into CASSQDELASDTQYF.